A selection of T cell receptor beta chains follows, all from one sample in a study of T-cell reconstitution after alpha-beta-depleted transplantation in children. TCRdb used MiXCR to reprocess the PCR reads, holding one entry per CDR3 protein. Found here are 350,000 to 500,000 distinct CDR3 sequences, roughly 44% of them singletons; the top ten hold 27%. This specimen was PBMCs, taken before TCRalphabeta/CD19-depleted stem cell transplant. These receptors all come from a girl aged 2-10 years with aplastic anemia, due to receive a stem cell transplant. CDR3s leave out the opening cysteine and the closing phenylalanine or tryptophan. The order of the fields is clone size, V gene, J gene, CDR3 protein. The listing skips clone size in some rows; elsewhere it reads once, few, many or a size class.

size: .
V: TRBV11-2
J: TRBJ2-2
CDR3: ASERGSYGELF

size: few
V: TRBV4-3
J: TRBJ1-6
CDR3: ASSQRLGSSIGSPLH

size: .
V: TRBV7-2
J: TRBJ2-7
CDR3: ASEISGGAYEQY

size: few
V: TRBV28
J: TRBJ2-1
CDR3: ASTRRDASYNEQF

size: .
V: TRBV3-1
J: TRBJ2-2
CDR3: ASSQEGPRGTGELF

size: few
V: TRBV20-1
J: TRBJ1-6
CDR3: SARGPTPSSYNSPLH

size: .
V: TRBV20-1
J: TRBJ2-7
CDR3: SALWGHEQY

size: few
V: TRBV5-1
J: TRBJ2-3
CDR3: ASCTGASTDTQY

size: .
V: TRBV2
J: TRBJ2-7
CDR3: ASTVTGYEQY

size: .
V: TRBV7-9
J: TRBJ2-7
CDR3: ASSETRAESSYEQY

size: many
V: TRBV11-3
J: TRBJ2-5
CDR3: ASSSEAGAGETQY

size: many
V: TRBV5-1
J: TRBJ1-2
CDR3: ASSSRTGLEGYT

size: .
V: TRBV12-3/TRBV12-4
J: TRBJ1-5
CDR3: ASSFQQGAHQPQH

size: .
V: TRBV7-3
J: TRBJ2-7
CDR3: ASSYYGGPSYEQY

size: many
V: TRBV2
J: TRBJ2-7
CDR3: ASRDRQPSEQY

size: .
V: TRBV7-2
J: TRBJ2-3
CDR3: ASSLASPSTDTQY

size: many
V: TRBV5-1
J: TRBJ2-1
CDR3: ASTSTAGSSYNEQF

size: .
V: TRBV27
J: TRBJ2-7
CDR3: ASSLPGQGKYHEQY

size: many
V: TRBV5-1
J: TRBJ2-2
CDR3: ASSFFLAGDPDTGELF

size: .
V: TRBV28
J: TRBJ2-7
CDR3: ASSLGTLNSYEQY

size: many
V: TRBV3-1
J: TRBJ2-7
CDR3: ASSQSSNLYEQY

size: .
V: TRBV12-5
J: TRBJ2-2
CDR3: ASGPNKLAGGELF

size: many
V: TRBV4-3
J: TRBJ1-6
CDR3: ASSQEHLDGGSPLH

size: .
V: TRBV29-1
J: TRBJ2-1
CDR3: SVHEREDGSGEQF

size: many
V: TRBV24-1
J: TRBJ2-2
CDR3: ATSSASTNTGELF

size: .
V: TRBV5-1
J: TRBJ2-2
CDR3: ASSFREADTGELF

size: .
V: TRBV7-2
J: TRBJ1-3
CDR3: ASSALQGSGNTIY

size: .
V: TRBV28
J: TRBJ2-2
CDR3: ASYWGRLSNTGELF

size: few
V: TRBV27
J: TRBJ2-7
CDR3: ASSLSGLAGYYEQY

size: .
V: TRBV7-3
J: TRBJ2-2
CDR3: ASAVGNTGVLF

size: once
V: TRBV29-1
J: TRBJ2-5
CDR3: SALGTAQETQY

size: .
V: TRBV20-1
J: TRBJ2-3
CDR3: SDRGPSPGTDTQY

size: once
V: TRBV20-1
J: TRBJ2-1
CDR3: SAPQRGAGNEQF

size: .
V: TRBV11-3
J: TRBJ1-5
CDR3: ASSQKGLLDRGQPQH

size: .
V: TRBV12-3/TRBV12-4
J: TRBJ1-2
CDR3: ASTDRGNYGYT

size: .
V: TRBV4-3
J: TRBJ2-7
CDR3: ASSQGAAREQY

size: .
V: TRBV20-1
J: TRBJ2-1
CDR3: SARGASGSSAF

size: few
V: TRBV18
J: TRBJ1-5
CDR3: ASSPGRGGSEDQPQH

size: many
V: TRBV5-4
J: TRBJ2-1
CDR3: ASSLVGKSEQF

size: once
V: TRBV5-4
J: TRBJ2-6
CDR3: ASSLVRDGANVLT

size: few
V: TRBV7-2
J: TRBJ1-2
CDR3: ASSAPPPTNYGYT

size: once
V: TRBV11-2
J: TRBJ2-1
CDR3: ASSLTEHNEQF

size: .
V: TRBV20-1
J: TRBJ2-1
CDR3: SVSSEPLSYNEQF

size: .
V: TRBV5-6
J: TRBJ1-1
CDR3: ASSGGHLNTEAF